The entry below describes one T cell receptor (beta chain). Measured with immunoSEQ multiplex PCR; TCRdb has only the in-frame clones, and not every one. The repertoire holds roughly 290,000 clones, approximately 87% seen once, with 7.8% in the top ten. This sample was included in a study of blood T cell repertoires in COVID-19. Looking at the study overall: The United States, Italy and Spain provided the acute and convalescent COVID-19 samples. The cDNA or gDNA used as material had been derived from T cells, B-cell-depleted T cells, or PBMCs.

The CDR3 is 15 amino acids. Trimming cost V 7 bases and J 6 bases; bases outside gene matches: 7. Germline assignment: CDR1 LNHDA and CDR2 SQIVND (reference sequence). The sequenced sample consisted of peripheral blood. The sequence was obtained from a woman between 45 and 65 years old who had recovered from COVID-19. V and J are TRBV19 and TRBJ2-2, with 11 nucleotides matching TRBD1. This CDR3 is CASTLDRGRAGELFF. As DNA, the CDR3 is TGTGCCAGTACCTTGGACAGGGGGCGCGCCGGGGAGCTGTTTTTT.